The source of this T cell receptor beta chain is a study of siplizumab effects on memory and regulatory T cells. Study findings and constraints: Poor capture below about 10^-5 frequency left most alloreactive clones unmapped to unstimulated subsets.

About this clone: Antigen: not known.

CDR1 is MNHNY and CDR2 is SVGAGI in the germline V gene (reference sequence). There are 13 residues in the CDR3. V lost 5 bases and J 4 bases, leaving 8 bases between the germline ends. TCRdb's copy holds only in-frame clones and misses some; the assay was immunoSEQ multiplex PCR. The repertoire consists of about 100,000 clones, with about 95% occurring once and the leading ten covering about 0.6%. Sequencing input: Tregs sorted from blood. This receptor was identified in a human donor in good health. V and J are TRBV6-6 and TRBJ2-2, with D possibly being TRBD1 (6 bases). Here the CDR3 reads CASSTGSTGELFF. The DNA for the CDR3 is TGTGCCAGCAGTACAGGGTCCACCGGGGAGCTGTTTTTT.